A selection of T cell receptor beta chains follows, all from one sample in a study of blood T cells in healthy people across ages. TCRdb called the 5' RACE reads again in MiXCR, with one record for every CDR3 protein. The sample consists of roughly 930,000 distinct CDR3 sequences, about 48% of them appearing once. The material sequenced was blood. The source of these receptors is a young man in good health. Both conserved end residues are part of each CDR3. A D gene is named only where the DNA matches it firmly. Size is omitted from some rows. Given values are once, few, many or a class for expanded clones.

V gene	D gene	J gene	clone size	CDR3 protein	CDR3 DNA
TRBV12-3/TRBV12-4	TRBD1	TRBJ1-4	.	CASTPGQGTTNEKLFF	TGTGCCAGCACCCCCGGACAGGGAACAACTAATGAAAAACTGTTTTTT
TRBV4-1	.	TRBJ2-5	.	CASSPSGTEYYQETQYF	TGCGCCAGCAGCCCGTCCGGGACGGAGTACTATCAAGAGACCCAGTACTTC
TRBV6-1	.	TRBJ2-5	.	CASSERPGRYQETQYF	TGTGCCAGCAGTGAGAGGCCCGGCCGGTACCAAGAGACCCAGTACTTC
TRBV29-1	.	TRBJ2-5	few	CSVGQLNQETQYF	TGCAGCGTTGGGCAGCTTAACCAAGAGACCCAGTACTTC
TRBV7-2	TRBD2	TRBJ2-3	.	CASSPGLAGSRDTQYF	TGTGCCAGCAGCCCGGGACTAGCGGGGTCCAGGGATACGCAGTATTTT
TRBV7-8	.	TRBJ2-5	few	CASSTRTVRWTQYF	TGTGCCAGCAGCACCCGGACGGTCCGGTGGACCCAGTACTTC
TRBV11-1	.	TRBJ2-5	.	CASSTGTWKYF	TGTGCCAGCAGTACCGGGACATGGAAGTACTTC
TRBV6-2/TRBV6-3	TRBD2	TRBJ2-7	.	CASKYGIAGKSFRDYEQYF	TGTGCCAGCAAATACGGTATAGCGGGGAAATCCTTCCGAGACTACGAGCAGTACTTC
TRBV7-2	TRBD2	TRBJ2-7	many	CASSQRLAGLTYEQYF	TGTGCCAGCAGCCAAAGACTAGCGGGTCTTACCTACGAGCAGTACTTC
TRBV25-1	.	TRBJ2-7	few	CASSDISGDRSYEQYF	TGTGCCAGCAGTGACATCTCGGGGGACAGATCCTACGAGCAGTACTTC
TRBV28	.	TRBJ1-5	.	CASSPTFGGLGNQPQHF	TGTGCCAGCAGTCCCACCTTCGGGGGATTAGGCAATCAGCCCCAGCATTTT
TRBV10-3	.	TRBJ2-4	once	CAISETSSLSSSYEQYF	TGTGCCATCAGTGAGACAAGTTCCCTATCTAGCTCCTACGAACAGTACTTC
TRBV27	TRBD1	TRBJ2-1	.	CASSLTGTAYNEQFF	TGTGCCAGCAGTTTAACCGGGACAGCTTACAATGAGCAGTTCTTC
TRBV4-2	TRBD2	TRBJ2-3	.	CASSQVGLAGGPTDTQYF	TGTGCCAGCAGCCAAGTGGGACTAGCGGGGGGGCCCACAGATACGCAGTATTTT
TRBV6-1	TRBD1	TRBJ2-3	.	CASSEVGRGLTDTQYF	TGTGCCAGCAGTGAAGTGGGCAGGGGGCTGACAGATACGCAGTATTTT
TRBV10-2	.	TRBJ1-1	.	CASRDQGWYTEAFF	TGCGCCAGCAGGGATCAGGGTTGGTACACTGAAGCTTTCTTT
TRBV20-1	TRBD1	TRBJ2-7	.	CSARDQDRVEPYEQYF	TGCAGTGCTAGAGACCAGGACAGGGTAGAGCCCTACGAGCAGTACTTC
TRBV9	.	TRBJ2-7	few	CASSVRQSGSYNEQYF	TGTGCCAGCAGCGTAAGACAGAGCGGCTCCTACAATGAGCAGTACTTC
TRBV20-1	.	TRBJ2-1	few	CSARLRVSYNEQFF	TGCAGTGCTAGGTTGCGGGTCTCCTACAATGAGCAGTTCTTC
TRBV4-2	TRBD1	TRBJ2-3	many	CASSQVGTGQARTDTQYF	TGTGCCAGCAGCCAAGTTGGTACGGGACAGGCTCGCACAGATACGCAGTATTTT
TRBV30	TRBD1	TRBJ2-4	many	CAWGRQGVAAKNIQYF	TGTGCCTGGGGGAGACAGGGGGTCGCAGCCAAAAACATTCAGTACTTC
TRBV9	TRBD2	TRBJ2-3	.	CASSVSGGFADTQYF	TGTGCCAGCAGCGTTAGCGGGGGCTTTGCAGATACGCAGTATTTT
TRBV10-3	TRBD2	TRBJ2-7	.	CAIRSGTSSYEQYF	TGTGCCATCAGATCCGGGACTAGTTCCTACGAGCAGTACTTC
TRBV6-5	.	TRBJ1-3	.	CASSNGGNTIYF	TGTGCCAGCAGTAACGGCGGAAACACCATATATTTT
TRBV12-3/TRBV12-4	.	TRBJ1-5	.	CASSLEQNQPQHF	TGTGCCAGCAGTTTAGAGCAAAATCAGCCCCAGCATTTT
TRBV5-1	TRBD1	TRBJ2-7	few	CASSTTGGNEQYF	TGCGCCAGCAGCACCACAGGGGGCAACGAGCAGTACTTC
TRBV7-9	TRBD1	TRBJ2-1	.	CASSATGGANNYNEQFF	TGTGCCAGCAGCGCTACAGGGGGCGCAAATAACTACAATGAGCAGTTCTTC
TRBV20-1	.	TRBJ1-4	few	CSARDRTVATNEKLFF	TGCAGTGCTAGGGATCGGACGGTTGCAACTAATGAAAAACTGTTTTTT